This TCR beta chain was captured by sequencing in a study of PD-1 blockade in classical Hodgkin lymphoma (dated by TCRdb to about 2020). Broadly, across the study: Nivolumab dosing was 3 mg/kg intravenously every 2 weeks, continuing until either disease progression or unacceptable toxicity. To define a peripheral blood immune signature of response to PD-1 blockade in classical Hodgkin lymphoma, the study combined TCR beta sequencing with CyTOF. What the authors observed across the whole study: Lower diversity was seen in patients whose nivolumab began less than 1 year after ASCT, and these patients were left out of later analyses so that immune reconstitution would not confound the results. Baseline TCR diversity was reported to be lower in newly diagnosed patients than in healthy donors, and even lower in relapsed/refractory patients. Trial patients achieving complete response had baseline diversity similar to newly diagnosed patients, whereas partial responders and progressors had significantly lower diversity. A significant rise by C4D1 was seen in CD4+ but not CD8+ TCR diversity (p=0.0027 vs p=0.16), with the rise being most apparent in complete responders (p=0.02). Only a single clinical trial cohort was studied, and what caused the repertoire differences, possibly disease activity or prior therapy, remained undefined.

For this clone: Its antigen is not yet known. The input lacks base qualities; no much larger clone sits a single base away.

The Qiagen DNeasy kit was used to extract genomic DNA both from unsorted PBMCs and from the negatively selected CD4+ and CD8+ fractions. TCR beta CDR3 regions were subjected to amplification by immunoSEQ multiplex PCR with primers that anneal to V and J segments. Amplification bias was minimized using a synthetic immune receptor repertoire, and residual bias was removed computationally after sequencing. As for the original processing: Repertoire diversity was quantified as the Shannon entropy index using custom Python scripts. Unsorted, CD4+ and CD8+ repertoires were analyzed separately, except in combined analyses where CD4+ and CD8+ sequences were merged in silico. A clone counted as expanded when the clone's frequency after treatment rose at least 2-fold relative to C1D1, and clones undetected at baseline were given a pseudocount of 0.5. Singleton clones were defined as clones with 0 or 1 copy at C1D1, and non-singleton clones were defined as clones with 2 or more copies. By matching protein sequences in sorted samples from the same patient, clones expanded in unsorted samples were annotated as CD4+, CD8+ or unknown. Wilcoxon tests on paired samples were used to test changes in diversity from C1D1 to C4D1. As stored in TCRdb, this immuneACCESS dataset retains in-frame rearrangements with V and J assigned. A fraction of the clones does not appear; measured against another copy, unresolved V genes explain less than half of the discrepancy, and the remainder lacks a known reason. The D gene and trimming were derived from the DNA, and the V and J assignments and clone size from that table. The sample has some 150,000 clones on record, about four fifths of them singletons. The biggest ten clones account for 7.5% to 9.5% of the sample.

The time point label on this specimen signifies: cycle 2 day 1 (C2D1) of nivolumab. Every trial patient had relapsed following autologous stem cell transplantation, and prior brentuximab vedotin exposure was what differed among cohorts A, B and C. A total of fewer than 70 patients with relapsed/refractory classical Hodgkin lymphoma made up the trial cohort, and each patient's best overall response was complete response, partial response or progressive disease. Trial patients were treated with single-agent nivolumab in the multi-cohort phase II CheckMate 205 trial. An independent review committee assessed best overall response by applying the 2007 International Working Group response criteria. Trial PBMCs were collected just before the start of nivolumab (C1D1) and during therapy at cycle 2 day 1 and cycle 4 day 1. After peripheral blood was drawn into 8 mL Vacutainer Cell Preparation Tubes, PBMCs were isolated by centrifugation and then cryopreserved.

V lost 5 bases and J lost 1 base; the stretch between them is 21 bases long. From the cysteine through the phenylalanine, the CDR3 covers 17 amino acids. Only the CDR3 portion is preserved as DNA: 51 bases, with reading frame beginning at the first base. The germline V gene provides CDR1 SGHNT and CDR2 YENEEA. The V and J genes are TRBV11-3 and TRBJ2-7; the best D guess is TRBD2, with 6 bases matching. This sequence was found in a human donor with classical Hodgkin lymphoma. This material consisted of peripheral blood mononuclear cells (PBMCs), taken before the second cycle of nivolumab. The nucleotide sequence is given as TGTGCCAGCAGCCCGAGGTCAGTCGGGGGACCTTCCTACGAGCAGTACTTC. This encodes CASSPRSVGGPSYEQYF.